This TCR beta chain was identified during a study of CD8+CD57+ T cells in acquired aplastic anemia. The patients chosen for sequencing had shown expansion of CD8+CD57+ cells (detected by flow cytometry). Each of the patients presented with severe acquired aplastic anemia. As regards this clonotype: Its antigen remains unidentified.

The CDR3 is 14 residues long. The V and J ends lost 1 base and 4 bases respectively, with 8 bases between them. Germline V CDR1 and CDR2: WNHNN, SYGVQD (reference sequence). TCR beta VDJ and CDR3 profiles were obtained from a genomic DNA template. TCRdb fed the reads into MiXCR, producing one record per CDR3 protein. The repertoire holds under 350,000 distinct CDR3 sequences, with around three fifths as singletons. Points from the study as a whole: Simpson's diversity of CD8+ cells was not significantly different in patients compared with controls.

This TCR derives from a human donor with aplastic anemia. The specimen sequenced was sorted CD4+, CD8+, or CD8+CD57+ T cells (not recorded which) from PBMCs. This sequence joins TRBV10-1 and TRBJ1-3; D gene unclear. CDR3 DNA: TGCGCCAGCAGTGAGTTTGACGCGGGAAACACCATATATTTT. It translates to CASSEFDAGNTIYF.